This TCR beta chain emerged from a study of T cells in Graves' hyperthyroidism and ophthalmopathy. Study-wide results and caveats: Ophthalmopathy onset followed model prediction by a median about 6.9 months. Researchers found most expanded thyroid clonotypes above 0.001 in blood as well.

The V end lost 5 bases, the J end lost 4 bases, and 12 bases lay between the germline ends. Germline CDR1 SGHTA, CDR2 FQGNSA. The CDR3 consists of 13 residues. Amplification of TCR beta CDR3 regions was performed using RNA transcripts as template. HTBI primers were used for first-round RT-PCR of the TCR CDR3. TCRdb called the multiplex PCR reads again in MiXCR, with one record for every CDR3 protein. The top ten hold roughly 7% of the sample, which has 500,000 to 750,000 distinct CDR3 sequences, 14% seen once. Out of over 7.5 ml of fresh peripheral blood came the PBMCs. This clonotype was recorded at least ten times. The antigen is undetermined.

Material for sequencing was blood. V and J are TRBV7-2 and TRBJ2-7; the D gene is possibly TRBD2 (6 bases). The sequence derives from a young woman with Graves' ophthalmopathy. In DNA form, the CDR3 reads TGTGCCAGCAGCACTAGGGACTTATACGAGCAGTACTTC. Translated, it gives CASSTRDLYEQYF.